The 19 T cell receptor beta chains below were found in one sample sequenced in a study of blood T cell repertoires in COVID-19. Clones were read by immunoSEQ multiplex PCR, and TCRdb kept only the in-frame ones, dropping some. The sample holds about 70,000 clones, 83% seen once. Sequencing was performed on peripheral blood. Receptors were obtained from a man aged 30-40 years with COVID-19, enrolled during active disease.

This clone was counted only a few times. The CDR3 region is CATRVRGYGYGYTF. CDR3 DNA: TGTGCCACTAGAGTCAGGGGATACGGCTATGGCTACACCTTC. The V gene is TRBV2, the J gene TRBJ1-2, with TRBD1 as a possible D gene (6 bases). In germline, CDR1 is SNHLY, CDR2 FYNNEI. Trimming cost V 10 bases and J 4 bases, with 19 bases left between them. The CDR3 runs 14 residues.

The chain joins TRBV10-3 to TRBJ1-1, with D hard to call. The V end lost 5 bases, the J end lost 0 bases, and 13 bases lay between the germline ends. In germline, CDR1 is ENHRY, CDR2 SYGVKD. The CDR3 has 15 residues. The CDR3 is CAISPEDTMNTEAFF. The CDR3 DNA follows: TGTGCCATCAGTCCCGAGGATACTATGAACACTGAAGCTTTCTTT.

The gene calls are TRBV19 and TRBJ1-3; 7 nucleotides line up with TRBD1. CDR3 length: 14 residues. The germline gives CDR1 LNHDA, CDR2 SQIVND (reference sequence). The ends lost 7 bases at V and 5 bases at J; junction bases unmatched: 8. CDR3 protein: CASTRQGSRNTIYF. The CDR3 coding sequence is TGTGCCAGTACCCGACAGGGATCTCGAAACACCATATATTTT.

The J gene is TRBJ1-1, the V gene TRBV10-3; 7 bases are a match to TRBD1. The CDR3 totals 13 residues. Germline CDR1 reads ENHRY; CDR2 reads SYGVKD. The V gene end was trimmed by 3 bases and the J gene end by 4 bases; junction bases not matched to a gene: 2. The CDR3 sequence is CAISEGQATEAFF. CDR3 sequence (DNA): TGTGCCATCAGTGAAGGACAGGCCACTGAAGCTTTCTTT.

The chain carries TRBV15 and TRBJ2-5; D may be TRBD1 (6 bases). Germline V gene lookup returns CDR1 LNHNV and CDR2 YYDKDF (reference sequence). The V gene lost 3 bases and the J gene lost 10 bases, with 18 bases spanning the gap. The CDR3 runs 14 residues. This chain's CDR3 is CATSSRQAQFDQYF. Written as DNA, the CDR3 is TGTGCCACCAGCAGTAGACAGGCACAGTTTGACCAGTACTTC. Full variable domain (outside the CDR3, taken from reference TRBV15 and TRBJ2-5): DAMVIQNPRYQVTQFGKPVTLSCSQTLNHNVMYWYQQKSSQAPKLLFHYYDKDFNNEADTPDNFQSRRPNTSFCFLDIRSPGLGDTAMYLCATSSRQAQFDQYFGPGTRLLVL.

The chain recombines TRBV7-8 with TRBJ1-5, with D unclear. Germline CDR1 and CDR2: SGHVS and FQNEAQ. CDR3 length equals 14 residues. V shed 4 bases and J shed 0 bases, with 7 bases lying between them. The DNA for the CDR3 is TGTGCCAGCAGCTCCTATTATAGCAATCAGCCCCAGCATTTT. Its translation is CASSSYYSNQPQHF. The whole variable domain, remainder taken from reference TRBV7-8 and TRBJ1-5, is GAGVSQSPRYKVAKRGQDVALRCDPISGHVSLFWYQQALGQGPEFLTYFQNEAQLDKSGLPSDRFFAERPEGSVSTLKIQRTQQEDSAVYLCASSSYYSNQPQHFGDGTRLSIL.

V gene TRBV19 combines with J gene TRBJ1-2; D is perhaps TRBD1 (5 bases). Trimming cost V 5 bases and J 4 bases, with 17 bases left between them. CDR1 LNHDA and CDR2 SQIVND come from the germline V gene (reference sequence). CDR3 length: 15 amino acids. The DNA of the CDR3 is TGTGCCAGTAGTCCCCCGGTCGACAGTCTCTATGGCTACACCTTC. Translated: CASSPPVDSLYGYTF.

The chain links TRBV6-6 to TRBJ2-7, with 7 positions matching TRBD1. The germline CDR1 and CDR2 sequences are MNHNY and SVGAGI (reference sequence). This CDR3 spans 12 amino acids. Trimming cost V 4 bases and J 8 bases; bases outside gene matches: 5. CDR3 sequence reads: CASSSGQIKQYF. The CDR3 bases are TGTGCCAGCAGTTCGGGACAGATAAAGCAGTACTTC.

The CDR3 loop is CAWQRGGDNYEQYF. In DNA, the CDR3 is TGTGCCTGGCAAAGAGGGGGAGACAACTACGAGCAGTACTTC. V gene TRBV30 combines with J gene TRBJ2-7; TRBD1 is a possible D gene (6 bases). Trimming removed 5 bases at V and 3 bases at J, with 17 bases between. The CDR3 sequence is 14 residues long. The germline V gene encodes CDR1 GTSNPN and CDR2 SVGIG (reference sequence).

This clone was found once. The V call is TRBV11-3, the J call TRBJ2-1; D possibly corresponds to TRBD2 (5 bases). Germline V CDR1 and CDR2: SGHNT, YENEEA. The CDR3 is 14 residues long. The V end was cut by 6 bases, the J end by 9 bases, with 18 bases between. The CDR3 protein is CASSSTSLVSEQFF. The CDR3 region has the DNA TGTGCCAGCAGTTCCACTTCACTAGTCAGTGAGCAGTTCTTC.

This clone has more than one count but fewer than ten. The chain employs TRBV11-2 and TRBJ2-7; 9 bases are a match to TRBD2. The germline gives CDR1 SGHAT, CDR2 FQNNGV. V trimming: 4 bases; J trimming: 5 bases; junction bases outside the gene matches: 3. CDR3 length: 13 residues. CDR3 coding DNA: TGTGCCAGCAGCTCCCGGACTAGCGACGAGCAGTACTTC. This sequence encodes CASSSRTSDEQYF.

The chain combines TRBV4-3 with TRBJ2-1; no firm D call. The CDR3 is 16 amino acids. Germline lookup yields CDR1 LGHNA and CDR2 YSLEER. V was cut by 0 bases and J by 2 bases, with 11 bases left in between. CDR3 DNA: TGCGCCAGCAGCCAAGATAGCTCCACTCCCTACAATGAGCAGTTCTTC. As protein: CASSQDSSTPYNEQFF.

This rearrangement joins TRBV24-1 to TRBJ1-5; 9 positions agree with TRBD1. The V segment lost 10 bases and the J segment 4 bases; nucleotides outside the gene matches: 10. Germline-derived CDR1 and CDR2 are KGHDR and SFDVKD. The CDR3 loop spans 15 amino acids. The CDR3: CATTDRGRSNQPQHF. For the CDR3, the DNA is TGTGCCACTACGGACAGGGGAAGGTCAAATCAGCCCCAGCATTTT.

By share of the sample, this clone is medium-sized. The rearrangement joins TRBV2 to TRBJ2-3; possibly TRBD1 for D (6 bases). V lost 11 bases and J 6 bases, leaving 18 bases between the germline ends. The CDR3 is 13 amino acids. CDR1 and CDR2 (germline): SNHLY, FYNNEI. The CDR3 sequence is CASTRGMIDTQYF. In DNA form, the CDR3 reads TGTGCCTCAACTAGGGGGATGATCGATACGCAGTATTTT.

The CDR3 DNA sequence: TGTGCCAGCAGCCTCTTAGGGGGGATGTCTAGCGGGAGGGCCGTTGAGCAGTTCTTC. Translated, it gives CASSLLGGMSSGRAVEQFF. The chain uses TRBV7-2 and TRBJ2-1; 12 bases align to TRBD2. The germline CDR1 and CDR2 sequences are SGHTA and FQGNSA. The CDR3 has 19 residues. V shed 5 bases and J 9 bases; nucleotides not matched to a gene: 20.

The chain has TRBV7-2 and TRBJ2-5; D ambiguous. The germline V and J ends were trimmed by 1 base and 9 bases, with 9 bases remaining between them. The length of the CDR3 is 12 residues. Looked up from germline, CDR1 is SGHTA and CDR2 is FQGNSA. The CDR3 DNA reads as TGTGCCAGCAGCTTAGAACGCCGGGCCCAGTACTTC. It is translated as CASSLERRAQYF.

The V and J genes are TRBV11-2 and TRBJ2-7; 8 bases align to TRBD1. Germline lookup yields CDR1 SGHAT and CDR2 FQNNGV. The CDR3 has 16 residues. V trimming: 3 bases; J trimming: 6 bases; junction bases outside the gene matches: 13. The CDR3: CASSFSPTGGWIEQYF. Here the CDR3 DNA reads TGTGCCAGCAGCTTTTCCCCCACAGGGGGTTGGATCGAGCAGTACTTC. The full variable domain, rest sourced from reference TRBV11-2 and TRBJ2-7, is EAGVAQSPRYKIIEKRQSVAFWCNPISGHATLYWYQQILGQGPKLLIQFQNNGVVDDSQLPKDRFSAERLKGVDSTLKIQPAKLEDSAVYLCASSFSPTGGWIEQYFGPGTRLTVT.

This chain links TRBV18 with TRBJ2-7, with D possibly TRBD1 on 5 matching bases. The CDR3 has 14 residues. Per the germline V gene, CDR1 is KGHSH and CDR2 is LQKENI. V was pared by 1 base and J by 7 bases, with 14 bases between. The CDR3 nucleotides are TGTGCCAGCTCACCACGATCAGGGATGCTGGAGCAGTACTTC. This encodes CASSPRSGMLEQYF. Looking up the rest from reference TRBV18 and TRBJ2-7 gives the full variable domain: NAGVMQNPRHLVRRRGQEARLRCSPMKGHSHVYWYRQLPEEGLKFMVYLQKENIIDESGMPKERFSAEFPKEGPSILRIQQVVRGDSAAYFCASSPRSGMLEQYFGPGTRLTVT.

This chain uses TRBV9 with TRBJ2-1, with D maybe TRBD2 (5 bases). The germline V and J ends were trimmed by 2 bases and 5 bases, with 14 bases remaining between them. Germline values: CDR1 SGDLS, CDR2 YYNGEE. The CDR3 sequence is 15 residues long. The CDR3 DNA sequence: TGTGCCAGCAGCGTTTCCGGGATCCCACACAATGAGCAGTTCTTC. This encodes CASSVSGIPHNEQFF. Full variable domain (rest looked up from reference TRBV9 and TRBJ2-1): DSGVTQTPKHLITATGQRVTLRCSPRSGDLSVYWYQQSLDQGLQFLIQYYNGEERAKGNILERFSAQQFPDLHSELNLSSLELGDSALYFCASSVSGIPHNEQFFGPGTRLTVL.